This T cell receptor (beta chain) was identified during a study of T cells in Graves' hyperthyroidism and ophthalmopathy. Patients counted as stable if ophthalmopathy did not develop within 18 months. The study enrolled patients aged 18 to 65 with newly diagnosed hyperthyroidism of under 2 months' duration. Each diagnosis was grounded in clinical symptoms, serum thyroxine and TRAb, thyroid ultrasound, and orbital computed tomography. Authors of the study amplified TCR beta CDR3 regions from RNA transcripts. RT-PCR in the first round (using the HTBI primer set) targeted the TCR CDR3. TCRdb recomputed calls from the multiplex PCR reads with MiXCR, one row per CDR3 protein. The sample has about 480,000 distinct CDR3 sequences, about an eighth seen once. Sequenced input: blood. This clonotype originated in a woman aged 18-30 years with Graves' hyperthyroidism.

The CDR3 region has the DNA TGTGCCAGCAGCCAAGAAGACTATGGCGGTGGGGGAGATACGCAGTATTTT. Translation gives CASSQEDYGGGGDTQYF. The chain has TRBV4-2 and TRBJ2-3; D is possibly TRBD1 or TRBD2 (5 bases each). V gave up 0 bases and J gave up 5 bases, with 18 bases separating them. The germline CDR1 and CDR2 sequences are LGHNA and YNFKEQ. The CDR3 contains 17 residues.